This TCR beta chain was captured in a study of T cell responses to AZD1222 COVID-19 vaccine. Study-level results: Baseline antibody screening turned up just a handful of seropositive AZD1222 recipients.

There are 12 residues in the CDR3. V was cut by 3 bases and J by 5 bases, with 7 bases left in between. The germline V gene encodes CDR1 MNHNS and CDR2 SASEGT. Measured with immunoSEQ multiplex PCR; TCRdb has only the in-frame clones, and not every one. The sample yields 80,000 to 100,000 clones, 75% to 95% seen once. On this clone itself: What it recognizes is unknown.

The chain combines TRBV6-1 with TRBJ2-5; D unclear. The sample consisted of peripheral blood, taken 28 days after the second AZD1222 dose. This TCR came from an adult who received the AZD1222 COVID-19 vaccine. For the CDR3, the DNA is TGTGCCAGCAGTGATCGGCGGGAGACCCAGTACTTC. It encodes CASSDRRETQYF.